This entry features one T cell receptor (beta chain) sequence. Per the germline V gene, CDR1 is LNHDA and CDR2 is SQIVND (reference sequence). The CDR3 is made up of 16 amino acids. The V segment lost 6 bases and the J segment 4 bases; nucleotides outside the gene matches: 13. The sample originates from a study of blood T cell repertoires in COVID-19. The data were produced by immunoSEQ multiplex PCR, yet TCRdb's version contains in-frame clones alone and is incomplete. This repertoire shows 330,000 or so clones, roughly 87% found once; its top ten account for 2.5% to 3%. The chain recombines TRBV19 with TRBJ1-1; 8 bases map to TRBD1. What was sequenced was PBMCs or T cells enriched from blood (not recorded which). This clonotype originated in a woman aged 25-40 years who had recovered from COVID-19. CDR3 sequence: CASSTLGTGGFTEAFF. CDR3 DNA: TGTGCCAGTAGCACCCTCGGGACAGGTGGATTCACTGAAGCTTTCTTT.